A single sample is the source of the 20 T cell receptor beta chains below, sequenced in a study of metastatic and nonmetastatic thyroid tumors. There were no patients who had received any treatment before thyroid surgery. TCRdb reprocessed the PCR reads using MiXCR. The repertoire consists of around 10,000 clones, with approximately 31% occurring once and the leading ten covering 16%. Material for sequencing was adjacent normal tissue. The receptors come from a female donor with papillary thyroid cancer or a benign thyroid nodule (not recorded which). Some clones in this sample may be carry-over from other donors' samples.

The chain links TRBV6-6 to TRBJ2-1; D may be TRBD1 or TRBD2 (6 bases each). Germline V gene data show CDR1 as MNHNY and CDR2 as SVGAGI (reference sequence). Trimming stripped 2 bases from V and 7 bases from J, with 12 bases between. This CDR3 region has 14 residues. The CDR3 loop reads CASSYGRGGNEQFF. The CDR3 nucleotides read TGTGCCAGCAGTTACGGCCGAGGGGGGAATGAGCAGTTCTTC.

In this sample, this clone turned up a few times. The chain uses TRBV10-3 and TRBJ2-2, with 7 bases matching TRBD1. CDR1 is ENHRY and CDR2 is SYGVKD in the germline V gene. This CDR3 has 15 residues. V gave up 4 bases and J gave up 1 base; unmatched junction bases: 3. The CDR3 sequence: CAISGRTGNTGELFF. CDR3 DNA sequence: TGTGCCATCAGTGGCCGGACAGGGAACACCGGGGAGCTGTTTTTT.

This chain connects TRBV5-1 to TRBJ1-4; 10 positions agree with TRBD1. The germline CDR1 and CDR2 sequences are SGHRS and YFSETQ. The CDR3 contains 17 residues. The trim removed 4 bases at V and 6 bases at J, leaving 12 bases unmatched. In nucleotides, the CDR3 is TGCGCCAGCAGCCGAGCGAGTAGGGGGACAGGGGATGAAAAACTGTTTTTT. It encodes CASSRASRGTGDEKLFF.

This clone was seen a handful of times. The chain's CDR3 is CASRVRGVDYTF. CDR3 DNA sequence: TGTGCCAGCAGGGTTAGAGGCGTTGACTACACCTTC. This rearrangement joins TRBV5-6 to TRBJ1-2; D gene ambiguous. CDR1 and CDR2 from the germline V gene are SGHDT and YYEEEE. The length of the CDR3 is 12 residues. Trimming stripped 5 bases from V and 10 bases from J, with 15 bases between.

This clone was seen only a few times. This sequence joins TRBV6-1 and TRBJ2-5; D might be TRBD2 (5 bases). The V end was cut by 10 bases, the J end by 5 bases, with 20 bases between. Germline CDR1 is MNHNS and CDR2 is SASEGT. This CDR3 spans 14 amino acids. CDR3: CATADSLDQETQYF. Written as DNA, the CDR3 is TGTGCCACCGCGGACTCTTTGGATCAGGAGACCCAGTACTTC.

This clone was counted only a few times. V is TRBV7-2 and J is TRBJ2-1, with D tentatively TRBD2 (6 bases). The germline V gene has CDR1 SGHTA and CDR2 FQGNSA. Trimming stripped 3 bases from V and 5 bases from J, with 14 bases between. This CDR3 has 15 amino acids. The CDR3 sequence: CASSFASGFNNEQFF. Here the CDR3 DNA reads TGTGCCAGCAGCTTTGCGAGCGGGTTTAACAATGAGCAGTTCTTC.

The sample holds a few counts of this clone. The chain is built from TRBV20-1 and TRBJ2-3; 8 bases line up with TRBD2. Germline CDR1 reads DFQATT; CDR2 reads SNEGSKA (reference sequence). The CDR3 contains 17 residues. J was trimmed by 0 bases and V by 3 bases; bases with no gene match: 11. The CDR3 nucleotides read TGCAGTGCTAGGGGGGGGTGGTCTAGCGGGAGCACAGATACGCAGTATTTT. Translated, it gives CSARGGWSSGSTDTQYF.

On this clone itself: A junction end diverges from the germline sequence, so it may reflect a read error. This chain joins TRBV11-2 and TRBJ2-2; TRBD2 matches 12 bases. From germline, CDR1 is SGHAT and CDR2 FQNNGV. This CDR3 has 14 amino acids. This CDR3 reads CASRLAGDTGELVF. In DNA form, the CDR3 reads TGTGCCAGCCGACTAGCGGGGGACACCGGGGAGCTGGTTTTT.

The chain recombines TRBV20-1 with TRBJ2-5; TRBD2 matches 7 bases. The CDR3 loop spans 14 amino acids. Germline V gives CDR1 DFQATT, CDR2 SNEGSKA (reference sequence). CDR3 nucleotide sequence: TGCAGCCCCGACGGTCCTAGCGGCCAAGAGACCCAGTACTTC. Translated, it gives CSPDGPSGQETQYF.

V is TRBV11-3 and J is TRBJ1-2; the match to TRBD1 covers 7 bases. The trim removed 5 bases at V and 6 bases at J, leaving 3 bases unmatched. CDR1 and CDR2 (germline): SGHNT, YENEEA. The CDR3 spans 12 residues. The CDR3 is CASSNRGDGYTF. In nucleotides, the CDR3 is TGTGCCAGCAGCAACAGGGGTGATGGCTACACCTTC.

V and J are TRBV27 and TRBJ1-4; 7 bases line up with TRBD1. The CDR3 totals 15 residues. Germline CDR1 is MNHEY and CDR2 is SMNVEV (reference sequence). The J segment lost 8 bases and the V segment lost 5 bases, leaving 11 bases of the junction unmatched. CDR3 coding DNA: TGTGCCAGCAGTCCTTGGACAGGAAGGAGAGAAAAACTGTTTTTT. Its protein product is CASSPWTGRREKLFF. The full variable domain, with the rest looked up from reference TRBV27 and TRBJ1-4, is EAQVTQNPRYLITVTGKKLTVTCSQNMNHEYMSWYRQDPGLGLRQIYYSMNVEVTDKGDVPEGYKVSRKEKRNFPLILESPSPNQTSLYFCASSPWTGRREKLFFGSGTQLSVL.

A note on this clone: Lacking the conserved final phenylalanine or tryptophan, this CDR3 likely reflects a read error. The chain links TRBV5-1 to TRBJ2-3; D unclear. Trimming took 4 bases from V and 6 from J, leaving 15 bases between them. Germline lookup yields CDR1 SGHRS and CDR2 YFSETQ. The CDR3 spans 14 residues. In DNA, the CDR3 is TGCGCCAGCAGCCGGACCCAAAATGGGGATACGCAGTATTTA. Its translation: CASSRTQNGDTQYL.

The rearrangement links TRBV27 to TRBJ2-7, with a possible D match to TRBD2 (6 bases). The length of the CDR3 is 17 residues. V was clipped by 6 bases and J by 2 bases, with 23 bases between them. Germline lookup yields CDR1 MNHEY and CDR2 SMNVEV (reference sequence). CDR3 in amino acids: CASRILTWRDGAYEQYF. CDR3 sequence (DNA): TGTGCCAGCAGAATTCTCACTTGGAGGGACGGAGCCTACGAGCAGTACTTC.

This clone was picked up a small number of times. The rearrangement links TRBV20-1 to TRBJ1-2; possibly TRBD1 for D (6 bases). The V end was cut by 4 bases, the J end by 3 bases, with 18 bases between. Germline assignment: CDR1 DFQATT and CDR2 SNEGSKA (reference sequence). The CDR3 is made up of 15 amino acids. CDR3 nucleotide sequence: TGCAGTGCTATCTCACAGGGAGGAATGGACTATGGCTACACCTTC. This translates into CSAISQGGMDYGYTF.

This clone was found once. The CDR3 sequence is CASSQASSGAKETQYF. DNA of the CDR3: TGTGCCAGCAGCCAAGCGTCTAGCGGGGCGAAAGAGACCCAGTACTTC. This sequence joins TRBV3-1 and TRBJ2-5; 9 bases map to TRBD2. V gave up 1 base and J gave up 3 bases; unmatched junction bases: 6. There are 16 residues in the CDR3. CDR1 LGHDT and CDR2 YNNKEL come from the germline V gene (reference sequence).

By its share, this clone is medium-sized. The J gene is TRBJ2-3, the V gene TRBV6-4; 8 bases map to TRBD2. Losses at the gene ends were 6 bases for V and 0 bases for J; bases not matched to a gene: 5. The germline gives CDR1 MRHNA, CDR2 SNTAGT. This CDR3 has 15 amino acids. CDR3 protein: CASRERESSTDTQYF. The CDR3 region has the DNA TGTGCCAGCAGAGAGCGGGAGTCGAGCACAGATACGCAGTATTTT.

This clone was seen a handful of times. This chain connects TRBV4-1 to TRBJ2-1, with 8 bases that match TRBD2. The CDR3 has 17 residues. Trimming cost V 4 bases and J 3 bases; bases outside gene matches: 11. The V gene's germline CDR1 is MGHRA and CDR2 YSYEKL. The CDR3 sequence is CASSPAVGRAGYNEQFF. DNA of the CDR3: TGCGCCAGCAGCCCCGCGGTCGGGAGGGCCGGCTACAATGAGCAGTTCTTC.

The genes are TRBV29-1 and TRBJ1-1; D might be TRBD1 (5 bases). This CDR3 has 12 residues. Germline loops: CDR1 SQVTM, CDR2 ANQGSEA. The CDR3 reads CRVDSRNTEAFF. The CDR3 DNA is TGCAGAGTCGACAGTCGAAACACTGAAGCTTTCTTT. Filled out from reference TRBV29-1 and TRBJ1-1, the complete variable domain reads SAVISQKPSRDICQRGTSLTIQCQVDSQVTMMFWYRQQPGQSLTLIATANQGSEATYESGFVIDKFPISRPNLTFSTLTVSNMSPEDSSIYLCRVDSRNTEAFFGQGTRLTVV.

This clone was detected many times. The CDR3 reads CASTYLYGRDRSGETQYF. CDR3 sequence (DNA): TGTGCCAGCACCTACTTGTACGGGCGGGACCGAAGTGGAGAGACCCAGTACTTC. V and J are TRBV28 and TRBJ2-5; D possibly corresponds to TRBD2 (6 bases). CDR3 length: 18 residues. Germline CDR1 is MDHEN and CDR2 is SYDVKM. V gave up 7 bases and J gave up 4 bases, with 28 bases separating them.

This clone is medium-sized. This chain joins TRBV20-1 and TRBJ2-1; D remains unclear. CDR3 size: 14 residues. Germline CDR1 is DFQATT and CDR2 is SNEGSKA (reference sequence). V lost 0 bases, J lost 4 bases, and 10 bases lay in between. For the CDR3, the DNA is TGCAGTGCTAGAGATCTTAGGACGTACAATGAGCAGTTCTTC. Residues: CSARDLRTYNEQFF.